This T cell receptor beta chain was recorded in a study of blood T cells in healthy people across ages. Comments on this clonotype: This may arise from a read error, as a much more abundant clone is one base away.

The authors ran a second PCR of roughly 6 to 12 cycles using a sample-barcoded 5' primer and a J-beta primer mix. Every individual sample yielded 3 million or more paired-end reads (each containing CDR3). TCRdb analysed the 5' RACE reads with MiXCR anew, one entry per CDR3 protein. The sample has 1.5 million to 2 million distinct CDR3 sequences, about 30% seen once. Trimming left V 5 bases short and J 3 bases short, with 11 bases between. This CDR3 comprises 13 residues. From germline, CDR1 is SGHVS and CDR2 FNYEAQ. Investigators took roughly 9.5 milliliters of peripheral blood from every donor. Input material: blood. The chain has TRBV7-6 and TRBJ2-7; D gene uncertain. The origin of this receptor is a woman aged 25 to 39 in good health. The CDR3 here is CASSRDEDYEQYF. The CDR3 DNA reads TGTGCCAGCAGCCGCGACGAGGACTACGAGCAGTACTTC.